Detailed here is one T cell receptor beta chain. Its antigen is as yet unknown. This CDR3 is built from 15 residues. J was trimmed by 3 bases and V by 0 bases; bases with no gene match: 5. Germline V gene data show CDR1 as GTSNPN and CDR2 as SVGIG (reference sequence). The sample belongs to a study of cytomegalovirus exposure and HLA in healthy donors. The PCR was carried out with 60 Vbeta primers and 13 Jbeta primers. The table came from immunoSEQ multiplex PCR; TCRdb's copy has only in-frame clones and leaves some out. The table records 170,000 or so clones, over 60% of them present only once. Healthy individuals who donated bone marrow served as the donors. Study results and caveats: CMV serostatus stood as the only immune exposure information on hand.

The chain carries TRBV30 and TRBJ1-5; TRBD1 agrees at 7 bases. The sequence derives from a woman under 40 in good health and CMV-seronegative. Sequences were obtained from PBMCs. The DNA of the CDR3 is TGTGCCTGGAGTGTTGTGACAGGGCACAATCAGCCCCAGCATTTT. Protein sequence: CAWSVVTGHNQPQHF.